This T cell receptor beta chain was captured by sequencing in a study of human T cells and chemical hapten exposure. Whole-study findings and limits: Patch test score rose with PT1 expanded TCR count, significant at thresholds 8, 16 and 32, not 4.

The sample holds a few counts of this clonotype. The antigen remains undetermined. Noted time point: patch test 3, about 24 weeks after DPC sensitization. Noted treatment: therapeutic diphenylcyclopropenone sensitization with weekly scalp DPC. At patch-test visits, sampling came before the patch test. From germline, CDR1 is MNHEY and CDR2 SVGEGT. The CDR3 contains 19 residues. V shed 6 bases and J 3 bases; nucleotides not matched to a gene: 16. Authors' data handling: Counts of TCRs in each sample centred on a median of around 100,000 and extended from approximately 21,000 to 630,000. MiXCR was run by TCRdb on the RACE reads, yielding one entry per CDR3 protein. In this record, the V and J calls reflect TCRdb's handling and not the investigators' own analysis. The sample has about 64,000 distinct CDR3 sequences, 11% seen once; the top ten hold roughly 2%.

Sequences were derived from whole blood, sampled in connection with sensitization to the hapten diphenylcyclopropenone (DPC). The TCR was taken from a woman aged 25-40 years with alopecia areata. Some clones in this sample may be carry-over from other donors' samples. The gene calls are TRBV6-2 or TRBV6-3 and TRBJ2-1, with TRBD2 identical over 11 bases. CDR3: CASRPGVTSGSPIYNEQFF. As DNA, the CDR3 is TGTGCCAGCAGACCCGGAGTTACTAGCGGGAGTCCCATCTACAATGAGCAGTTCTTC.